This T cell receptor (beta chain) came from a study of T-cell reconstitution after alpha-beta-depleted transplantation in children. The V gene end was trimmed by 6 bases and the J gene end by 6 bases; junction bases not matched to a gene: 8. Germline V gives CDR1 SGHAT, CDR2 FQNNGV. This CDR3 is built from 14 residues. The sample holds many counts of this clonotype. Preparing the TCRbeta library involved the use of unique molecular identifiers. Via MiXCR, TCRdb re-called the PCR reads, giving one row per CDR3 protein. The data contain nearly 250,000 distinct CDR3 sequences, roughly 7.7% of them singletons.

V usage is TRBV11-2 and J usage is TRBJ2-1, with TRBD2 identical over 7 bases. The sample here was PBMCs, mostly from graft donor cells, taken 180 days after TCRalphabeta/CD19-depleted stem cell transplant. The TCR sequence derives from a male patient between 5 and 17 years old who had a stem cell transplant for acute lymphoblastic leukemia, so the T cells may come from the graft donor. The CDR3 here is CASSGPLAPNEQFF. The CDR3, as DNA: TGTGCCAGCAGTGGCCCACTAGCGCCCAATGAGCAGTTCTTC.